These 21 T cell receptor beta chains were all obtained from the same sample, sequenced in a study of blood T cell repertoires in COVID-19. The repertoire was sequenced with immunoSEQ multiplex PCR; TCRdb's copy has only in-frame clones and lacks some. The sample holds around 190,000 clones, around 89% seen once. The specimen was peripheral blood. These receptors originate from a man younger than 30 who had recovered from COVID-19.

V gene TRBV9 combines with J gene TRBJ2-7; D might be TRBD1 (6 bases). The CDR3 totals 14 residues. V gave up 0 bases and J gave up 3 bases, with 10 bases separating them. CDR1 SGDLS and CDR2 YYNGEE come from the germline V gene. The CDR3, as DNA: TGTGCCAGCAGCGTAGGTGTAGGGGGCTACGAGCAGTACTTC. As protein: CASSVGVGGYEQYF.

This chain links TRBV18 with TRBJ2-7; 8 bases align to TRBD1. Germline V lookup: CDR1 KGHSH, CDR2 LQKENI. V shed 3 bases and J 4 bases; nucleotides not matched to a gene: 5. The CDR3 loop spans 14 amino acids. Here the CDR3 reads CASSPTGDWYEQYF. CDR3 nucleotide sequence: TGTGCCAGCTCACCGACAGGGGACTGGTACGAGCAGTACTTC. Based on the CDR3 plus reference TRBV18 and TRBJ2-7, the full variable domain is NAGVMQNPRHLVRRRGQEARLRCSPMKGHSHVYWYRQLPEEGLKFMVYLQKENIIDESGMPKERFSAEFPKEGPSILRIQQVVRGDSAAYFCASSPTGDWYEQYFGPGTRLTVT.

V usage is TRBV5-8 and J usage is TRBJ1-2; D is perhaps TRBD1 (6 bases). V was pared by 4 bases and J by 10 bases, with 20 bases between. The CDR3 loop spans 14 amino acids. Germline V gene data show CDR1 as SGHTS and CDR2 as YDEGEE. CDR3: CASSGSGQLEPYTF. For the CDR3, the DNA is TGTGCCAGCAGCGGGTCCGGACAGCTCGAACCCTACACCTTC.

The chain joins TRBV7-2 to TRBJ1-2; possible D gene TRBD1, 6 bases. Germline CDR1 SGHTA, CDR2 FQGNSA. V lost 5 bases and J lost 8, with 12 bases in between. This CDR3 comprises 12 residues. The CDR3 coding sequence is TGTGCCAGCAGCCGCACAGGGCGCGGCTACACCTTC. Residues: CASSRTGRGYTF.

The V and J genes are TRBV7-9 and TRBJ2-1, with D perhaps matching TRBD2 (5 bases). Trimming left V 5 bases short and J 0 bases short, with 14 bases between. Germline V gene lookup returns CDR1 SEHNR and CDR2 FQNEAQ (reference sequence). The CDR3 is made up of 16 amino acids. The CDR3 reads CASSPGETSSYNEQFF. DNA of the CDR3: TGTGCCAGCAGCCCCGGGGAAACAAGCTCCTACAATGAGCAGTTCTTC. The whole variable domain, remainder taken from reference TRBV7-9 and TRBJ2-1, is DTGVSQNPRHKITKRGQNVTFRCDPISEHNRLYWYRQTLGQGPEFLTYFQNEAQLEKSRLLSDRFSAERPKGSFSTLEIQRTEQGDSAMYLCASSPGETSSYNEQFFGPGTRLTVL.

This chain connects TRBV5-1 to TRBJ1-5; D unclear. Trimming took 5 bases from V and 0 from J, leaving 12 bases between them. In germline, CDR1 is SGHRS, CDR2 YFSETQ. The CDR3 consists of 15 residues. The CDR3 sequence is CASSQDSGSNQPQHF. CDR3 coding DNA: TGCGCCAGCAGTCAGGACTCCGGTAGCAATCAGCCCCAGCATTTT.

The chain recombines TRBV5-4 with TRBJ2-7, with 7 bases matching TRBD2. In germline, CDR1 is SGHNT, CDR2 YYREEE (reference sequence). The CDR3 length is 16 residues. Germline trimming cut 1 base from V and 2 bases from J; bases unmatched to any gene: 9. Written as DNA, the CDR3 is TGTGCCAGCAGCTTGTTGCGGGAGAAAGGGGCCTACGAGCAGTACTTC. Translating it yields CASSLLREKGAYEQYF.

This chain uses TRBV9 with TRBJ1-2, with D uncertain. CDR1 and CDR2 from the germline V gene are SGDLS and YYNGEE. Trimming removed 0 bases from V and 0 bases from J, with 12 bases in between. The CDR3 contains 16 residues. The CDR3 loop reads CASSVEEAGTNYGYTF. In nucleotides, the CDR3 is TGTGCCAGCAGCGTAGAGGAGGCAGGTACTAACTATGGCTACACCTTC.

The genes are TRBV7-8 and TRBJ1-1; weak D call: TRBD1 (6 bases). Trimming took off 1 base at V and 6 bases at J, with 9 bases between the two ends. The CDR3 contains 13 residues. The germline gives CDR1 SGHVS, CDR2 FQNEAQ. CDR3 DNA sequence: TGTGCCAGCAGCTTAGGCAGGGGCCCTGAAGCTTTCTTT. This sequence encodes CASSLGRGPEAFF.

CDR3 DNA sequence: TGTGCCACCAGCCCACCCACGGTCAGCGTGAACACTGAAGCTTTCTTT. This encodes CATSPPTVSVNTEAFF. This rearrangement joins TRBV24-1 to TRBJ1-1, with D uncertain. The CDR3 totals 16 residues. Deletions cut 7 bases from V and 0 bases from J, with 17 bases between. Germline V CDR1 and CDR2: KGHDR, SFDVKD.

The chain's CDR3 is CASRHGQSYQPQHF. Here the CDR3 DNA reads TGTGCCAGCAGACACGGACAGAGCTATCAGCCCCAGCATTTT. This sequence joins TRBV28 and TRBJ1-5, with D maybe TRBD1 (6 bases). The CDR3 length is 14 residues. Trimming left V 6 bases short and J 5 bases short, with 14 bases between. Germline CDR1 reads MDHEN; CDR2 reads SYDVKM.

The chain combines TRBV27 with TRBJ1-1; no reliable D call. Trimming stripped 2 bases from V and 4 bases from J, with 11 bases between. The CDR3 is 14 residues long. Germline CDR1 is MNHEY and CDR2 is SMNVEV (reference sequence). CDR3 protein: CASSLTAGSTEAFF. The DNA of the CDR3 is TGTGCCAGCAGTTTAACGGCAGGCAGCACTGAAGCTTTCTTT.

This chain joins TRBV6-4 and TRBJ2-1; 13 bases are a match to TRBD2. The CDR3 loop spans 16 amino acids. V shed 5 bases and J 0 bases; nucleotides not matched to a gene: 1. Germline CDR1 and CDR2: MRHNA and SNTAGT. The CDR3 DNA reads as TGTGCCAGCAGTCGGACTAGCGGGAGCTCCTACAATGAGCAGTTCTTC. This encodes CASSRTSGSSYNEQFF.

The rearrangement uses TRBV6-5 and TRBJ2-2; TRBD1 aligns across 9 bases. V gave up 2 bases and J gave up 3 bases; unmatched junction bases: 4. Looked up from germline, CDR1 is MNHEY and CDR2 is SVGAGI. The CDR3 is 16 amino acids. CDR3 nucleotide sequence: TGTGCCAGCAGTTACGCGGGACAGGGATACACCGGGGAGCTGTTTTTT. Amino acids: CASSYAGQGYTGELFF.

The chain uses TRBV19 and TRBJ2-3; 7 positions match TRBD1. Per germline, CDR1 LNHDA and CDR2 SQIVND (reference sequence). This CDR3 comprises 14 residues. The ends lost 7 bases at V and 7 bases at J; junction bases unmatched: 11. The CDR3 region is CASKKGALGNTQYF. The CDR3 bases are TGTGCCAGTAAAAAGGGGGCGCTGGGGAATACGCAGTATTTT. Looking up the rest from reference TRBV19 and TRBJ2-3 gives the full variable domain: DGGITQSPKYLFRKEGQNVTLSCEQNLNHDAMYWYRQDPGQGLRLIYYSQIVNDFQKGDIAEGYSVSREKKESFPLTVTSAQKNPTAFYLCASKKGALGNTQYFGPGTRLTVL.

For the CDR3, the DNA is TGTGCCAGCAGCCATCCGGACAGGCAGCTTGACTACACCTTC. Translating it yields CASSHPDRQLDYTF. The chain couples TRBV3-1 (or the pseudogene TRBV3-2) to TRBJ1-2, with TRBD1 matching over 7 bases. V lost 3 bases, J lost 10 bases, and 11 bases stayed unmatched. The CDR3 extends over 14 amino acids. CDR1 and CDR2 from the germline V gene are LGHDT and YNNKEL (reference sequence).

The gene calls are TRBV6-5 and TRBJ1-2; TRBD1 matches 8 bases. Trimming cost V 7 bases and J 4 bases; bases outside gene matches: 8. This CDR3 has 14 residues. The germline gives CDR1 MNHEY, CDR2 SVGAGI. The CDR3 DNA sequence: TGTGCCAGCACCCCGGGACAGGACTCCTATGGCTACACCTTC. Amino acid sequence: CASTPGQDSYGYTF.

V is TRBV6-5 and J is TRBJ1-1; D is possibly TRBD1 (5 bases). Germline CDR1 MNHEY, CDR2 SVGAGI. The CDR3 sequence is 11 residues long. V lost 10 bases and J lost 4, with 10 bases in between. The CDR3 here is CAIGRGTEAFF. CDR3 DNA: TGTGCCATCGGTAGGGGCACTGAAGCTTTCTTT.

The rearrangement uses TRBV3-1 (or the pseudogene TRBV3-2) and TRBJ2-1, with unresolved D. Per germline, CDR1 LGHDT and CDR2 YNNKEL (reference sequence). Trimming pared 3 bases from V and 9 bases from J, leaving 15 bases between. CDR3 size: 14 residues. In nucleotides, the CDR3 is TGTGCCAGCAGCCAGAGTAGCCTGGCAGTTGAGCAGTTCTTC. It encodes CASSQSSLAVEQFF.

This clone occurred once. The chain employs TRBV30 and TRBJ1-2, with D uncertain. Deletions cut 0 bases from V and 8 bases from J, with 7 bases between. The CDR3 contains 11 residues. CDR1 and CDR2 from the germline V gene are GTSNPN and SVGIG (reference sequence). The CDR3 here is CAWSVGGGYTF. The CDR3 bases are TGTGCCTGGAGTGTAGGAGGGGGCTACACCTTC.

J is TRBJ1-2 and V is TRBV5-1, with D hard to call. CDR1 and CDR2 from the germline V gene are SGHRS and YFSETQ. With 0 bases removed from V and 3 bases from J, the gap between germline ends came to 6 bases. CDR3 length: 13 residues. The CDR3 DNA reads TGCGCCAGCAGCTTGGAACGGGACTATGGCTACACCTTC. This gives the protein CASSLERDYGYTF.